The 27 T cell receptor beta chains in this list originate from one sample, sequenced in a study of blood T cell repertoires in COVID-19 (dated by TCRdb to between 2020 and 2021). Libraries were constructed by the immunoSEQ multiplex PCR assay. TCRdb mirrors the immuneACCESS table, restricted to in-frame sequences. Some clones are absent from its copies; in checked studies, under half trace to an unresolved V gene, and the reason for the others is unknown. The sample table records approximately 330,000 clones; 90% of these occur just once. Roughly 1% of the sample lies in the top ten. Sequenced sample: peripheral blood. Receptors were obtained from a woman in her forties with COVID-19, enrolled during active disease.

This clone was seen more than once but under ten times. The rearrangement uses TRBV5-1 and TRBJ1-2; 7 nucleotides match TRBD1. J was trimmed by 8 bases and V by 4 bases; bases with no gene match: 8. Germline V gives CDR1 SGHRS, CDR2 YFSETQ. There are 13 residues in the CDR3. The CDR3 region has the DNA TGCGCCAGCAGCAAAATGACAGGGCCAGGCTACACCTTC. Its protein is CASSKMTGPGYTF.

The chain links TRBV7-2 to TRBJ2-3; D is perhaps TRBD2 (6 bases). Between the trimmed V and J ends, which lost 5 bases and 9 bases, there was a span of 9 bases. Germline values: CDR1 SGHTA, CDR2 FQGNSA. The CDR3 has 11 residues. CDR3 amino acids: CASSPSGTQYF. Written as DNA, the CDR3 is TGTGCCAGCAGCCCGAGCGGGACGCAGTATTTT. The full variable domain, its missing parts supplied by reference TRBV7-2 and TRBJ2-3, is GAGVSQSPSNKVTEKGKDVELRCDPISGHTALYWYRQSLGQGLEFLIYFQGNSAPDKSGLPSDRFSAERTGGSVSTLTIQRTQQEDSAVYLCASSPSGTQYFGPGTRLTVL.

The chain has TRBV7-8 and TRBJ2-3, with D possibly TRBD1 on 6 matching bases. The V gene lost 5 bases and the J gene lost 6 bases, with 15 bases spanning the gap. The germline CDR1 and CDR2 sequences are SGHVS and FQNEAQ. This CDR3 is 14 amino acids long. The CDR3: CASSRLTTGDTQYF. The CDR3 coding sequence is TGTGCCAGCAGCCGCTTGACTACAGGGGATACGCAGTATTTT.

The chain uses TRBV30 and TRBJ2-7, with 7 positions matching TRBD1. This CDR3 has 14 residues. V gave up 4 bases and J gave up 2 bases; unmatched junction bases: 8. The germline V gene has CDR1 GTSNPN and CDR2 SVGIG (reference sequence). This CDR3 is CAWNRGFGAYEQYF. The CDR3 coding sequence is TGTGCCTGGAACAGGGGATTTGGTGCCTACGAGCAGTACTTC.

The chain combines TRBV18 with TRBJ1-1; tentative D call: TRBD1 (6 bases). The germline gives CDR1 KGHSH, CDR2 LQKENI. The CDR3 has 18 residues. V lost 3 bases, J lost 0 bases, and 20 bases lay in between. In DNA form, the CDR3 reads TGTGCCAGCTCACCGCTGGACAGCCCGTTGGGACTGAACACTGAAGCTTTCTTT. Its translation is CASSPLDSPLGLNTEAFF.

The rearrangement joins TRBV19 to TRBJ1-3; unclear D gene. Germline loops: CDR1 LNHDA, CDR2 SQIVND (reference sequence). V lost 5 bases and J 0 bases, leaving 5 bases between the germline ends. This CDR3 is built from 13 residues. The CDR3 DNA follows: TGTGCCAGTAGTTCCCTCTCTGGAAACACCATATATTTT. As protein: CASSSLSGNTIYF.

V gene TRBV27 combines with J gene TRBJ2-7; 14 bases align to TRBD2. Per germline, CDR1 MNHEY and CDR2 SMNVEV (reference sequence). This CDR3 comprises 18 residues. Trimming cost V 5 bases and J 5 bases; bases outside gene matches: 14. The CDR3 DNA sequence: TGTGCCAGCAGTGTCTCGACTAGCGGGGGGGCGTTCGGGAACGAGCAGTACTTC. This codes for CASSVSTSGGAFGNEQYF.

Worth noting for this clone: At one of its ends the junction is not consistent with the germline gene, which may arise from a read error. The chain recombines TRBV7-7 with TRBJ2-5; 12 bases are a match to TRBD2. This CDR3 region has 18 residues. The V gene's germline CDR1 is SSHAT and CDR2 FNYEAQ (reference sequence). DNA of the CDR3: TGTGCTAGCAGCCCGTCGACTAGCGGGGGCCCGTACCAAGAGACCCAGTACTTC. Translation gives CASSPSTSGGPYQETQYF.

In nucleotides, the CDR3 is TGCGCCAGCAGCACCGGCGGGGGGGTCAAGGAGCCCCAGCATTTT. This encodes CASSTGGGVKEPQHF. The chain joins TRBV5-1 to TRBJ1-5, with D maybe TRBD1 (5 bases). The V gene lost 4 bases and the J gene lost 8 bases, with 19 bases spanning the gap. Looked up from germline, CDR1 is SGHRS and CDR2 is YFSETQ. The CDR3 spans 15 residues.

The rearrangement joins TRBV6-2 or TRBV6-3 to TRBJ2-5, with TRBD1 identical over 7 bases. With V trimmed by 2 bases and J by 5 bases, 17 bases remained unmatched. CDR3 size: 18 residues. CDR1 is MNHEY and CDR2 is SVGEGT in the germline V gene. CDR3 nucleotide sequence: TGTGCCAGCAGTTACATCCTTACCCCTCGACAGGGTTCGGAGACCCAGTACTTC. Translating gives CASSYILTPRQGSETQYF.

The CDR3 sequence: CASDRGPNTEAFF. In nucleotides, the CDR3 is TGTGCCAGCGATAGGGGGCCGAACACTGAAGCTTTCTTT. The chain has TRBV6-5 and TRBJ1-1; 7 bases agree with TRBD1. V shed 8 bases and J 1 base; nucleotides not matched to a gene: 4. The CDR3 runs 13 residues. Germline assignment: CDR1 MNHEY and CDR2 SVGAGI.

This chain joins TRBV2 and TRBJ1-5; D is ambiguous. Between the trimmed V and J ends, which lost 6 bases and 0 bases, there was a span of 9 bases. In germline, CDR1 is SNHLY, CDR2 FYNNEI. The CDR3 runs to 14 residues. CDR3 amino acids: CASSAGFSNQPQHF. Here the CDR3 DNA reads TGTGCCAGCAGCGCGGGGTTTAGCAATCAGCCCCAGCATTTT.

The rearrangement joins TRBV25-1 to TRBJ2-7; TRBD1 agrees at 8 bases. V was clipped by 8 bases and J by 4 bases; unmatched bases: 10. The CDR3 consists of 14 residues. Germline CDR1 reads MGHDK; CDR2 reads SYGVNS. CDR3 sequence reads: CASGPGQAKYEQYF. In nucleotides, the CDR3 is TGTGCCAGCGGGCCGGGACAGGCCAAATACGAGCAGTACTTC.

The chain employs TRBV9 and TRBJ2-5, with a weak D call TRBD1 (5 bases). V dropped 4 bases and J dropped 5 bases, with 12 bases sitting between them. CDR1 and CDR2 from the germline V gene are SGDLS and YYNGEE. The CDR3 has 13 residues. CDR3 DNA: TGTGCCAGCAGCATCAGGGATTGGGAGACCCAGTACTTC. Translated: CASSIRDWETQYF.

The chain recombines TRBV2 with TRBJ2-1; no clear D gene. This CDR3 has 14 amino acids. Deletions cut 8 bases from V and 0 bases from J, with 11 bases between. Per the germline V gene, CDR1 is SNHLY and CDR2 is FYNNEI. In DNA form, the CDR3 reads TGTGCCAGCGCTCCTCTTAGCTCCTACAATGAGCAGTTCTTC. It specifies CASAPLSSYNEQFF.

This clone has only one observation. The rearrangement uses TRBV27 and TRBJ1-1; D not resolved. Germline V gene data show CDR1 as MNHEY and CDR2 as SMNVEV (reference sequence). The CDR3 covers 14 residues. The V gene lost 7 bases and the J gene lost 3 bases, with 15 bases spanning the gap. The CDR3 reads CASTRGRGDTEAFF. CDR3 nucleotides: TGTGCCAGCACGAGAGGCCGGGGAGACACTGAAGCTTTCTTT.

The J gene is TRBJ1-6, the V gene TRBV28; maybe TRBD1 (6 bases). Trimming removed 5 bases from V and 7 bases from J, with 9 bases in between. CDR3 length equals 13 residues. CDR1 MDHEN and CDR2 SYDVKM come from the germline V gene. CDR3 sequence reads: CASSIQGNSPLHF. The CDR3 DNA follows: TGTGCCAGCAGTATACAGGGAAATTCACCCCTCCACTTT.

The chain joins TRBV7-6 to TRBJ2-7, with D possibly matching TRBD1 (5 bases). The germline V gene has CDR1 SGHVS and CDR2 FNYEAQ. The CDR3 is made up of 16 amino acids. Trimming left V 0 bases short and J 0 bases short, with 12 bases between. As DNA, the CDR3 is TGTGCCAGCAGCTTAGCGGGGCGGTTCCGCTCCTACGAGCAGTACTTC. This translates into CASSLAGRFRSYEQYF. Filled out from reference TRBV7-6 and TRBJ2-7, the complete variable domain reads GAGVSQSPRYKVTKRGQDVALRCDPISGHVSLYWYRQALGQGPEFLTYFNYEAQQDKSGLPNDRFSAERPEGSISTLTIQRTEQRDSAMYRCASSLAGRFRSYEQYFGPGTRLTVT.

Concerning this clone itself: Other DNA sequences in the same sample also yield this CDR3. V is TRBV18 and J is TRBJ2-5, with a possible D match to TRBD1 (5 bases). The germline V gene encodes CDR1 KGHSH and CDR2 LQKENI. The V and J ends lost 1 base and 2 bases respectively, with 8 bases between them. The CDR3 runs 14 residues. CDR3 region: CASSPLQGQETQYF. CDR3 DNA: TGTGCCAGCTCACCACTTCAGGGTCAAGAGACCCAGTACTTC.

The chain is built from TRBV7-9 and TRBJ1-3; the D is unclear. The CDR3 extends over 15 amino acids. From germline, CDR1 is SEHNR and CDR2 FQNEAQ (reference sequence). V was cut by 4 bases and J by 0 bases, with 10 bases left in between. CDR3 region: CASSSRVSSGNTIYF. The CDR3 coding sequence is TGTGCCAGCAGCTCGAGGGTTAGCTCTGGAAACACCATATATTTT.

The J gene is TRBJ1-6, the V gene TRBV24-1, with D perhaps matching TRBD1 (5 bases). CDR1 is KGHDR, CDR2 SFDVKD, per germline. This CDR3 is built from 14 residues. With 5 bases removed from V and 10 bases from J, the gap between germline ends came to 14 bases. The CDR3 nucleotides read TGTGCCACCAGTGCCGGCGGGGCACACTCACCCCTCCACTTT. Translation gives CATSAGGAHSPLHF.

The chain is built from TRBV27 and TRBJ1-6; TRBD1 agrees at 7 bases. The CDR3 totals 16 residues. With 4 bases clipped from V and 6 bases from J, the junction kept 9 bases outside the gene matches. Germline CDR1 is MNHEY and CDR2 is SMNVEV (reference sequence). CDR3 sequence: CASSSDRAYGNSPLHF. In nucleotides, the CDR3 is TGTGCCAGCAGTTCCGACAGGGCGTATGGTAATTCACCCCTCCACTTT.

This rearrangement joins TRBV27 to TRBJ1-1, with D possibly matching TRBD1 (5 bases). Trimming took off 3 bases at V and 4 bases at J, with 12 bases between the two ends. This CDR3 is built from 14 residues. The germline CDR1 and CDR2 sequences are MNHEY and SMNVEV (reference sequence). CDR3 DNA sequence: TGTGCCAGCAGTTTCGACAGTACGGCCACTGAAGCTTTCTTT. It codes for CASSFDSTATEAFF.

This clone was seen a handful of times. The rearrangement uses TRBV6-5 and TRBJ1-5, with 8 bases aligning to TRBD1. The V segment lost 2 bases and the J segment 4 bases; nucleotides outside the gene matches: 4. The germline CDR1 and CDR2 sequences are MNHEY and SVGAGI. The CDR3 is made up of 15 amino acids. CDR3 bases: TGTGCCAGCAGTTACGGACAGGGTATTAATCAGCCCCAGCATTTT. It translates to CASSYGQGINQPQHF.

The chain combines TRBV7-3 with TRBJ2-2; 9 bases are a match to TRBD1. This CDR3 spans 15 amino acids. CDR1 and CDR2 (germline): SGHTA, FQGTGA. J was trimmed by 7 bases and V by 3 bases; bases with no gene match: 6. The CDR3 reads CASSFRDRVHGELFF. CDR3 DNA: TGTGCCAGCAGCTTCCGGGACAGGGTTCACGGGGAGCTGTTTTTT.

The V and J genes are TRBV3-1 (or the pseudogene TRBV3-2) and TRBJ1-5; tentatively, D is TRBD1 (6 bases). Looked up from germline, CDR1 is LGHDT and CDR2 is YNNKEL (reference sequence). This CDR3 spans 16 amino acids. The ends were cut back, 2 bases at V and 5 bases at J, with 16 bases in the middle. The DNA for the CDR3 is TGTGCCAGCAGCCAAATGCAGGGGCAGGGTCATCAGCCCCAGCATTTT. Its translation: CASSQMQGQGHQPQHF.

The genes are TRBV5-6 and TRBJ2-4, with 9 bases fitting TRBD2. The CDR3 covers 15 residues. The junction had 4 bases not matched to a gene; V was cut back by 5 bases and J by 1 base. The V gene's germline CDR1 is SGHDT and CDR2 YYEEEE. Written as DNA, the CDR3 is TGTGCCAGCAGTTTTGGACTAGCGGCCAAAAACATTCAGTACTTC. Translating it yields CASSFGLAAKNIQYF.